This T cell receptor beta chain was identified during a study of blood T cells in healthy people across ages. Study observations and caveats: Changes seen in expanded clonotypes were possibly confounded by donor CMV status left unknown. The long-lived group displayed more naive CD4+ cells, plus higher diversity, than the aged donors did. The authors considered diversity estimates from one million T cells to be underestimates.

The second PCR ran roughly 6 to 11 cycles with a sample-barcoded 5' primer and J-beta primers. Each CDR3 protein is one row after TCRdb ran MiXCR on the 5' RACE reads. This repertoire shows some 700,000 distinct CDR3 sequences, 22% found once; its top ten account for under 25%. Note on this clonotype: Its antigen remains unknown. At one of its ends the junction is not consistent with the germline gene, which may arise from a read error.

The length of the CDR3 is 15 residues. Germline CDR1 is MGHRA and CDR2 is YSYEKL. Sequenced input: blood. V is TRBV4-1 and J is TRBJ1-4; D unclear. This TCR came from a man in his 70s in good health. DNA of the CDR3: TGCACCAGCAGCCCCCAGGAAGGAACTAATGAAAAACTGCTTTTT. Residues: CTSSPQEGTNEKLLF.